Below, 20 T cell receptor beta chains from the same sample are listed, as sequenced in a study of T cell responses to AZD1222 COVID-19 vaccine. Clones were sequenced by immunoSEQ multiplex PCR, and TCRdb holds only the in-frame ones, with some missing. Of 93,000 or so clones listed, around 90% are singletons. The input for sequencing was peripheral blood, taken on day 0 of AZD1222 vaccination. These receptors were collected from an adult in good health.

The chain is built from TRBV5-4 and TRBJ2-1; TRBD2 is a possible D gene (5 bases). The V gene's germline CDR1 is SGHNT and CDR2 YYREEE (reference sequence). This CDR3 comprises 12 residues. Trimming cost V 0 bases and J 8 bases, with 6 bases left between them. The chain's CDR3 is CASSLAGDEQFF. For the CDR3, the DNA is TGTGCCAGCAGCTTGGCCGGGGATGAGCAGTTCTTC.

The chain links TRBV19 to TRBJ2-1; D might be TRBD2 (6 bases). This CDR3 has 11 residues. V lost 3 bases and J 10 bases, leaving 7 bases between the germline ends. Per germline, CDR1 LNHDA and CDR2 SQIVND (reference sequence). DNA of the CDR3: TGTGCCAGTAGTATCGCGGGAGAGCAGTTCTTC. Its protein product is CASSIAGEQFF. Complete variable domain (other parts from reference TRBV19 and TRBJ2-1): DGGITQSPKYLFRKEGQNVTLSCEQNLNHDAMYWYRQDPGQGLRLIYYSQIVNDFQKGDIAEGYSVSREKKESFPLTVTSAQKNPTAFYLCASSIAGEQFFGPGTRLTVL.

The chain recombines TRBV7-2 with TRBJ1-1, with D uncertain. V lost 8 bases and J 8 bases, leaving 15 bases between the germline ends. In germline, CDR1 is SGHTA, CDR2 FQGNSA. This CDR3 is built from 12 residues. The CDR3 DNA reads as TGTGCCAGCCGAAGCCCATCTAACGAAGCTTTCTTT. Its translation: CASRSPSNEAFF.

The chain carries TRBV7-2 and TRBJ1-2; no clear D gene. Per the germline V gene, CDR1 is SGHTA and CDR2 is FQGNSA. The length of the CDR3 is 14 residues. V lost 0 bases to trimming and J lost 6 bases, with 11 bases between them. In DNA, the CDR3 is TGTGCCAGCAGCTTAGCGTTTCTCGGGGATGGCTACACCTTC. This translates into CASSLAFLGDGYTF.

This chain links TRBV4-2 with TRBJ1-4, with D possibly TRBD1 on 5 matching bases. V was pared by 1 base and J by 6 bases, with 15 bases between. This CDR3 contains 16 residues. From germline, CDR1 is LGHNA and CDR2 YNFKEQ. The DNA of the CDR3 is TGTGCCAGCAGCCAAGTGTTCTCAGGGAGGGATGAAAAACTGTTTTTT. Its translation is CASSQVFSGRDEKLFF.

In this sample, this clone turned up a few times. The chain joins TRBV4-2 to TRBJ2-2; 7 positions match TRBD1. J gave up 4 bases and V 1 base, and 3 bases lay outside the gene matches. Germline V gene lookup returns CDR1 LGHNA and CDR2 YNFKEQ. CDR3 length: 15 amino acids. The CDR3 region is CASSQGQGSTGELFF. CDR3 coding DNA: TGTGCCAGCAGCCAAGGACAGGGTAGCACCGGGGAGCTGTTTTTT.

This sequence joins TRBV5-1 and TRBJ1-6; D gene ambiguous. CDR1 is SGHRS and CDR2 is YFSETQ in the germline V gene. The CDR3 spans 15 residues. V gave up 5 bases and J gave up 7 bases, with 16 bases separating them. The CDR3 protein is CASRRDGTTNSPLHF. The CDR3 DNA follows: TGCGCCAGCAGACGGGATGGTACAACCAATTCACCCCTCCACTTT.

The rearrangement links TRBV28 to TRBJ1-6; 12 nucleotides agree with TRBD1. Trimming removed 5 bases from V and 9 bases from J; junction bases left unmatched: 5. Germline V gene sequence: CDR1 MDHEN, CDR2 SYDVKM. The CDR3 totals 15 residues. This chain's CDR3 is CASSPGTGGLSPLHF. The CDR3 DNA is TGTGCCAGCAGTCCCGGGACAGGGGGCCTTTCACCCCTCCACTTT.

This chain connects TRBV29-1 to TRBJ1-4; 9 bases line up with TRBD1. The CDR3 has 13 amino acids. J was trimmed by 5 bases and V by 7 bases; bases with no gene match: 5. Germline V lookup: CDR1 SQVTM, CDR2 ANQGSEA. CDR3 nucleotide sequence: TGCAGCGGGACAGGGGACGGCAATGAAAAACTGTTTTTT. Translated: CSGTGDGNEKLFF.

The J gene is TRBJ2-2, the V gene TRBV6-2 or TRBV6-3, with 7 bases matching TRBD1. The germline V gene encodes CDR1 MNHEY and CDR2 SVGEGT. The V segment lost 2 bases and the J segment 3 bases; nucleotides outside the gene matches: 0. CDR3 size: 14 residues. The CDR3 DNA follows: TGTGCCAGCAGTTACCAGGGGGACACCGGGGAGCTGTTTTTT. It specifies CASSYQGDTGELFF.

This clone was seen a single time. The V and J genes are TRBV27 and TRBJ2-5; 7 nucleotides agree with TRBD2. This CDR3 is built from 13 residues. Germline CDR1 reads MNHEY; CDR2 reads SMNVEV (reference sequence). After removal of 5 bases from V and 5 bases from J, the junction contained 5 bases not matched to a gene. The CDR3 loop is CASSQRGDETQYF. CDR3 bases: TGTGCCAGCAGTCAACGGGGGGACGAGACCCAGTACTTC.

The chain uses TRBV28 and TRBJ1-2, with 7 bases lining up with TRBD1. CDR1 and CDR2 (germline): MDHEN, SYDVKM. The junction had 5 bases not matched to a gene; V was cut back by 5 bases and J by 8 bases. There are 12 residues in the CDR3. The CDR3 nucleotides read TGTGCCAGCAGTCTAGACAGGGCGGGCTACACCTTC. Encoded protein: CASSLDRAGYTF.

The chain joins TRBV6-5 to TRBJ2-1, with 8 bases fitting TRBD2. V shed 6 bases, J shed 2 bases, and the junction held 6 bases outside the gene matches. CDR3 length equals 15 residues. Per germline, CDR1 MNHEY and CDR2 SVGAGI. Written as DNA, the CDR3 is TGTGCCAGCAGCATCAGCGGGAGCCCCTACAATGAGCAGTTCTTC. This encodes CASSISGSPYNEQFF.

This clone came up a few times. This rearrangement joins TRBV6-5 to TRBJ1-3; D not resolved. Trimming shortened V by 2 bases and J by 0 bases, and 8 bases separated the two germline ends. The germline gives CDR1 MNHEY, CDR2 SVGAGI. This CDR3 contains 15 residues. The DNA of the CDR3 is TGTGCCAGCAGTTACCTCCAGAACTCTGGAAACACCATATATTTT. Translation: CASSYLQNSGNTIYF.

The gene calls are TRBV7-9 and TRBJ2-3, with a tentative D call TRBD2 (6 bases). Trimming shortened V by 0 bases and J by 4 bases, and 8 bases separated the two germline ends. Germline CDR1 is SEHNR and CDR2 is FQNEAQ (reference sequence). The CDR3 is 14 residues long. CDR3 bases: TGTGCCAGCAGCTTAGCGGGCGGGGCAGATACGCAGTATTTT. Translation gives CASSLAGGADTQYF. The variable domain in full, with the rest retrieved from reference TRBV7-9 and TRBJ2-3, is DTGVSQNPRHKITKRGQNVTFRCDPISEHNRLYWYRQTLGQGPEFLTYFQNEAQLEKSRLLSDRFSAERPKGSFSTLEIQRTEQGDSAMYLCASSLAGGADTQYFGPGTRLTVL.

This clone was detected ten times or more. The chain uses TRBV19 and TRBJ2-1, with TRBD2 identical over 11 bases. This CDR3 has 15 residues. The J segment lost 3 bases and the V segment lost 8 bases, leaving 6 bases of the junction unmatched. Germline loops: CDR1 LNHDA, CDR2 SQIVND (reference sequence). DNA for the CDR3: TGTGCCAGTTCATTGACTAGCGGGGACTACAATGAGCAGTTCTTC. It is translated as CASSLTSGDYNEQFF. Drawing the rest from reference TRBV19 and TRBJ2-1, the complete variable domain is DGGITQSPKYLFRKEGQNVTLSCEQNLNHDAMYWYRQDPGQGLRLIYYSQIVNDFQKGDIAEGYSVSREKKESFPLTVTSAQKNPTAFYLCASSLTSGDYNEQFFGPGTRLTVL.

This clone was observed once. The rearrangement joins TRBV20-1 to TRBJ1-4; no reliable D call. Germline V gene data show CDR1 as DFQATT and CDR2 as SNEGSKA (reference sequence). The CDR3 covers 13 residues. Trimming took off 3 bases at V and 7 bases at J, with 12 bases between the two ends. The CDR3 coding sequence is TGCAGTGCTAGTGTCCTTACCCTTGAAAAACTGTTTTTT. Protein product: CSASVLTLEKLFF.

The CDR3 sequence: CASSSLASDTQYF. CDR3 sequence (DNA): TGTGCCAGCAGTTCTCTGGCGTCAGATACGCAGTATTTT. The chain uses TRBV7-2 and TRBJ2-3; D gene ambiguous. The ends were cut back, 6 bases at V and 4 bases at J, with 11 bases in the middle. Germline V gene sequence: CDR1 SGHTA, CDR2 FQGNSA. This CDR3 region has 13 residues.

The chain employs TRBV19 and TRBJ2-1; 13 bases fit TRBD2. Germline V gene data show CDR1 as LNHDA and CDR2 as SQIVND (reference sequence). This CDR3 is built from 16 residues. The J segment lost 5 bases and the V segment lost 8 bases, leaving 9 bases of the junction unmatched. The CDR3, as DNA: TGTGCCAGTCACGGACTAGCGGGAGTTGAGAACAATGAGCAGTTCTTC. This sequence encodes CASHGLAGVENNEQFF.

CDR3 DNA sequence: TGTGCCAGCTCCGAAACAGAGAACACTGAAGCTTTCTTT. Its protein product is CASSETENTEAFF. The V and J genes are TRBV18 and TRBJ1-1; D is ambiguous. CDR1 KGHSH and CDR2 LQKENI come from the germline V gene. Trimming took off 6 bases at V and 1 base at J, with 9 bases between the two ends. The CDR3 has 13 amino acids.